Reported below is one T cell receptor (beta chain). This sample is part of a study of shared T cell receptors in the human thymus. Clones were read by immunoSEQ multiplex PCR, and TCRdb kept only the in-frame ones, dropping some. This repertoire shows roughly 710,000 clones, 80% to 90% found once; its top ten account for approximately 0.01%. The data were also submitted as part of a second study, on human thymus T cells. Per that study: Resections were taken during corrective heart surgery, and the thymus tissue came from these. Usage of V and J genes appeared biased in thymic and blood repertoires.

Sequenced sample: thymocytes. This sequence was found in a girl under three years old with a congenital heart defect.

The CDR3 loop is CASSQKGAENTEAFF. The CDR3, as DNA: TGTGCCAGCAGCCAAAAAGGGGCGGAGAACACTGAAGCTTTCTTT. V is TRBV16 and J is TRBJ1-1; tentatively, D is TRBD1 (5 bases). The CDR3 consists of 15 residues. Germline CDR1 KGHSY, CDR2 FQNENV. The V end lost 2 bases, the J end lost 1 base, and 11 bases lay between the germline ends.